The present TCR beta chain was sequenced within a study of blood T cell repertoires in COVID-19. Study in general: The samples span acute and convalescent COVID-19 from the United States, Italy and Spain.

The CDR3 consists of 14 residues. The V gene's germline CDR1 is MNHEY and CDR2 SMNVEV (reference sequence). Between the trimmed V and J ends, which lost 5 bases and 6 bases, there was a span of 11 bases. Some clones are missing from TCRdb's copy, which holds only in-frame ones; the method was immunoSEQ multiplex PCR. This table has approximately 270,000 clones, roughly 90% appearing once. Sequenced material: PBMCs or T cells enriched from blood (not recorded which). This receptor was taken from a woman aged 55 to 70 who had recovered from COVID-19. The chain employs TRBV27 and TRBJ1-6; D possibly corresponds to TRBD1 (6 bases). The CDR3 region has the DNA TGTGCCAGCAGTGGACAGTTGGGTAATTCACCCCTCCACTTT. It encodes CASSGQLGNSPLHF.